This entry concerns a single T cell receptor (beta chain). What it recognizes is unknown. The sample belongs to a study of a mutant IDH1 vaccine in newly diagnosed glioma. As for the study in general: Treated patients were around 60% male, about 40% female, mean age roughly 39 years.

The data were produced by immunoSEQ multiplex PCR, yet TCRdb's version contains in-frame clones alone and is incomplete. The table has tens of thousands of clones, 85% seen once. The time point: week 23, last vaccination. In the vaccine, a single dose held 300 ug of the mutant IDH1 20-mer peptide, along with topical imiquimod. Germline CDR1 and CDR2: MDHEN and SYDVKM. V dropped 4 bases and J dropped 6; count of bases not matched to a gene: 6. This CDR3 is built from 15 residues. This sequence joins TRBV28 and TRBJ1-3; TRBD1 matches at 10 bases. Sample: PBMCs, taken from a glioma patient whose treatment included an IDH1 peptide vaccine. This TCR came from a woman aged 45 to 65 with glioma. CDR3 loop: CASSSSGTGVNTIYF. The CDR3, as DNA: TGTGCCAGCAGTTCCTCCGGGACAGGGGTAAACACCATATATTTT.